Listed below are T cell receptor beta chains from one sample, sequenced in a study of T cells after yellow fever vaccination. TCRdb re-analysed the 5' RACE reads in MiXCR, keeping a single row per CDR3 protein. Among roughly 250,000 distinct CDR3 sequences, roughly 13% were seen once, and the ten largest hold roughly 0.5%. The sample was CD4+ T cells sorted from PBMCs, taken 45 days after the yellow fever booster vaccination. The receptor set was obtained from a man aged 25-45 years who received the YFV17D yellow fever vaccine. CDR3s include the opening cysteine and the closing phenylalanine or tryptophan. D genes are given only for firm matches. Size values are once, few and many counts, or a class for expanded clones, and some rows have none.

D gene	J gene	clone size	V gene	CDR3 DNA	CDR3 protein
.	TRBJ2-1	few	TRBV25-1	TGTGCCAGCAGTGAGACAGGACCCCTCTCCTACAATGAGCAGTTCTTC	CASSETGPLSYNEQFF
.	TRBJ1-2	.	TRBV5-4	TGTGCCAGCAGCTCCATGGGTACTGGGTATGGCTACACCTTC	CASSSMGTGYGYTF
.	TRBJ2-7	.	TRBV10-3	TGTGCCATCAGTGAGGATCCCGCAAAGGAGCAGTACTTC	CAISEDPAKEQYF
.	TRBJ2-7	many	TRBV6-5	TGTGCCAGCAGTTACCAACGAGGGATCAGCTACGAGCAGTACTTC	CASSYQRGISYEQYF
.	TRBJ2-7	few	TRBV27	TGTGCCAGCAGTGTGAAGGACGCAGCCTACGAGCAGTACTTC	CASSVKDAAYEQYF
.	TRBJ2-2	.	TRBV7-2	TGTGCCAGCAGCGGACTCCCGAACACCGGGGAGCTGTTTTTT	CASSGLPNTGELFF
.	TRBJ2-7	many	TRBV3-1	TGTGCCAGCAGCAAAGTGGTAGGCTACGAGCAGTACTTC	CASSKVVGYEQYF
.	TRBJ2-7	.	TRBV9	TGTGCCAGCAGCGTGGGAGCATGGGGCGAGCAGTACTTC	CASSVGAWGEQYF
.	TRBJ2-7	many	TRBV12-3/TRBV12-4	TGTGCCAGCAACCCCGGGACATCCTACGAGCAGTACTTC	CASNPGTSYEQYF
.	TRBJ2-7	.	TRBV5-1	TGCGCCAGCAGCTTGGGCGGAACTTACTCCTACGAGCAGTACTTC	CASSLGGTYSYEQYF
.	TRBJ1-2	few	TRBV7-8	TGTGCCAGCAGCTTAGGGACAGCTCGATATGGCTACACCTTC	CASSLGTARYGYTF
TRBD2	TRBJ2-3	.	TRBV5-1	TGCGCCAGCAGGCGGACTAGCGCAGCAGATACGCAGTATTTT	CASRRTSAADTQYF
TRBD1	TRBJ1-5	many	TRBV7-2	TGTGCCAGCAGCCCCCGGACAGGGGGCGATCAGCCCCAGCATTTT	CASSPRTGGDQPQHF
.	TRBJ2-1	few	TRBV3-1	TGTGCCAGCAGCACGTTACGGGCCCTCAACAATGAGCAGTTCTTC	CASSTLRALNNEQFF
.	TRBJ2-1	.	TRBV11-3	TGTGCCAGCAGCTTATTTTCGGACAACTACAATGAGCAGTTCTTC	CASSLFSDNYNEQFF
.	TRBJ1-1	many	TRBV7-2	TGTGCCAGCAGCTTAATGCCATTGAACACTGAAGCTTTCTTT	CASSLMPLNTEAFF
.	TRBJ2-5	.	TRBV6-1	TGTGCCAGCTGCCGAGGTGACCAAGAGACCCAGTACTTC	CASCRGDQETQYF
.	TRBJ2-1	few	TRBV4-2	TGTGCCAGCAGCCAAGAAGGGGTCCCCCACCTGTTCTTC	CASSQEGVPHLFF
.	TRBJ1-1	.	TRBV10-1	TGCGCCAGCAGTGAGGGCGTGAACACTGAAGCTTTCTTT	CASSEGVNTEAFF
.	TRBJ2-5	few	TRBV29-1	TGCAGCGATAACCTGGGCCAGGGGACCCAGTACTTC	CSDNLGQGTQYF
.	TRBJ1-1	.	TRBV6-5	TGTGCCAGCAGTTACTCGCGGATCACTGAAGCTTTCTTT	CASSYSRITEAFF
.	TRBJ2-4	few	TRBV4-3	TGCGCCAGCAGCCAAGGGAAGAGGGGCGTCAGGGTTGTGGACATTCAGTACTTC	CASSQGKRGVRVVDIQYF